What follows describes a single T cell receptor beta chain. Its antigen remains unidentified. These data are taken from a study of cytomegalovirus exposure and HLA in healthy donors. Researchers ran the PCR with 60 Vbeta and 13 Jbeta primers. Generated by immunoSEQ multiplex PCR, the TCRdb table keeps only in-frame clones and is missing some. The sample has approximately 160,000 clones, 65% to 80% seen once. Germline-derived CDR1 and CDR2 are SNHLY and FYNNEI. CDR3 length: 12 residues. Findings and caveats of the study: Only CMV serostatus was available as immune exposure information. Later analysis identified a missense DCLRE1C variant that was linked to TCR beta V- and J-gene trimming.

Healthy people donating bone marrow made up the donors. The V and J genes are TRBV2 and TRBJ2-1; 7 bases agree with TRBD1. Sequencing was done on a sample of PBMCs. The receptor was isolated from a woman in her twenties or thirties in good health and CMV-seronegative. CDR3 amino acids: CLTGQIRDEQFF. CDR3 DNA sequence: TGTTTGACAGGGCAAATTCGCGATGAGCAGTTCTTC. The variable domain in full, with the rest retrieved from reference TRBV2 and TRBJ2-1, is EPEVTQTPSHQVTQMGQEVILRCVPISNHLYFYWYRQILGQKVEFLVSFYNNEISEKSEIFDDQFSVERPDGSNFTLKIRSTKLEDSAMYFCLTGQIRDEQFFGPGTRLTVL.